This TCR beta chain originates from a study of fetal regulatory T cell absence and autoimmunity. Germline trimming cut 4 bases from V and 8 bases from J; bases unmatched to any gene: 5. This CDR3 is built from 14 residues. The germline V gene has CDR1 MNHEY and CDR2 SVGAGI. Clones were read by immunoSEQ multiplex PCR, and TCRdb kept only the in-frame ones, dropping some. The sample includes approximately 94,000 clones, roughly 70% of them seen just once. Notes on the study in general: Pancreas and cord blood did not differ much in TRB family usage.

Notes on this clone: The antigen remains undetermined.

The chain has TRBV6-5 and TRBJ2-1; 10 bases match TRBD1. The sequencing sample was made of pancreas tissue. The receptor's source is a male donor with IPEX syndrome. CDR3 sequence (DNA): TGTGCCAGCAGTTTCCGGACAGGGGGGGATGAGCAGTTCTTC. Protein sequence: CASSFRTGGDEQFF.